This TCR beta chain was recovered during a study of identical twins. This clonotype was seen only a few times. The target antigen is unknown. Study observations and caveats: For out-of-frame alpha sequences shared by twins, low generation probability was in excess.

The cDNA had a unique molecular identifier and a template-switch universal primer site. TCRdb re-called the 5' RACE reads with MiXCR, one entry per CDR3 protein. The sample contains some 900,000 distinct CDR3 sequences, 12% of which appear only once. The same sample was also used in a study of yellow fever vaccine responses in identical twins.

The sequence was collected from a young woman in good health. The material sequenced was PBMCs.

CDR3 in amino acids: CSVSSGSQETQYF. The CDR3 nucleotides read TGCAGCGTTAGTAGCGGGAGCCAAGAGACCCAGTACTTC. This chain joins TRBV29-1 and TRBJ2-5, with 9 bases that match TRBD2. The CDR3 consists of 13 residues. Germline V gives CDR1 SQVTM, CDR2 ANQGSEA. V was pared by 5 bases and J by 1 base, with 2 bases of the junction left unmatched. Supplemented by reference TRBV29-1 and TRBJ2-5, the full variable domain reads SAVISQKPSRDICQRGTSLTIQCQVDSQVTMMFWYRQQPGQSLTLIATANQGSEATYESGFVIDKFPISRPNLTFSTLTVSNMSPEDSSIYLCSVSSGSQETQYFGPGTRLLVL.